The 25 T cell receptor beta chains listed next were all sequenced from one sample in a study of human T cells and chemical hapten exposure (dated by TCRdb to the early 2020s). According to the study, the label for this sample's time point signals: patch test 1, 2 weeks after DPC sensitization. The treatment or condition label, read with the paper, signifies: therapeutic diphenylcyclopropenone sensitization with weekly scalp DPC. Library preparation used RACE. The sample was run on a NextSeq 500. TCRdb trimmed the raw reads at Q25, called clones with MiXCR and kept productive beta chains. Each entry is one CDR3 protein sequence, shown with its most common DNA and genes. This sample lists around 380,000 distinct CDR3 sequences; about 4.8% were detected once. The ten largest clones capture about 2.2% of the sample. The starting material was whole blood, obtained in connection with sensitization to the hapten diphenylcyclopropenone (DPC). The receptors stem from a woman aged 50 to 60 with alopecia areata. Some clones in this sample may be carry-over from other donors' samples.

This clonotype was detected only a few times. The chain links TRBV29-1 to TRBJ1-4, with a possible D match to TRBD1 (6 bases). This CDR3 region has 15 residues. Per germline, CDR1 SQVTM and CDR2 ANQGSEA. Trimming left V 4 bases short and J 3 bases short, with 15 bases between. Here the CDR3 DNA reads TGCAGCGTTGCCGGGACACCGAGGGCTAATGAAAAACTGTTTTTT. Amino acids: CSVAGTPRANEKLFF. The variable domain in full, with the rest retrieved from reference TRBV29-1 and TRBJ1-4, is SAVISQKPSRDICQRGTSLTIQCQVDSQVTMMFWYRQQPGQSLTLIATANQGSEATYESGFVIDKFPISRPNLTFSTLTVSNMSPEDSSIYLCSVAGTPRANEKLFFGSGTQLSVL.

This clonotype has ten or more counts. The chain joins TRBV6-5 to TRBJ2-4; 7 bases agree with TRBD2. The CDR3 sequence is 15 residues long. The V segment lost 6 bases and the J segment 5 bases; nucleotides outside the gene matches: 10. The germline CDR1 and CDR2 sequences are MNHEY and SVGAGI. The CDR3 spells CASRRGRERENIQYF. The DNA of the CDR3 is TGTGCCAGCAGAAGAGGGCGGGAGCGTGAAAACATTCAGTACTTC.

This clonotype occurred many times. The chain carries TRBV6-6 and TRBJ1-4; D unresolved. Germline CDR1 and CDR2: MNHNY and SVGAGI (reference sequence). Trimming removed 5 bases at V and 0 bases at J, with 13 bases between. CDR3 size: 16 residues. CDR3 nucleotides: TGTGCCAGCAGTCAGCCGGAGTCCGCAACTAATGAAAAACTGTTTTTT. It translates to CASSQPESATNEKLFF.

This clonotype has ten or more counts. This rearrangement joins TRBV3-1 to TRBJ2-2; 14 bases line up with TRBD2. The CDR3 is made up of 20 amino acids. The J segment lost 7 bases and the V segment lost 3 bases, leaving 16 bases of the junction unmatched. Germline V CDR1 and CDR2: LGHDT, YNNKEL (reference sequence). The CDR3 loop reads CASSQKLETSGRASNGELFF. The CDR3 DNA is TGTGCCAGCAGCCAGAAGTTGGAGACTAGCGGGAGGGCCTCGAACGGGGAGCTGTTTTTT.

This clonotype was seen only a few times. The chain links TRBV4-1 to TRBJ2-7; perhaps TRBD1 as D (5 bases). Germline V gives CDR1 MGHRA, CDR2 YSYEKL. Trimming took 0 bases from V and 6 from J, leaving 12 bases between them. The CDR3 sequence is 14 residues long. The CDR3 spells CASSQDRVPGEQYF. In DNA form, the CDR3 reads TGCGCCAGCAGCCAAGACAGGGTCCCTGGCGAGCAGTACTTC.

A few counts support this clonotype. This rearrangement joins TRBV18 to TRBJ2-5; D may correspond to TRBD1 or TRBD2 (5 bases each). From germline, CDR1 is KGHSH and CDR2 LQKENI. The V end lost 1 base, the J end lost 1 base, and 19 bases lay between the germline ends. The CDR3 loop spans 18 amino acids. In DNA, the CDR3 is TGTGCCAGCTCACCACGGATGATCGGGACCCAGGCCCAAGAGACCCAGTACTTC. Translating it yields CASSPRMIGTQAQETQYF.

This clonotype was found many times. V gene TRBV4-3 combines with J gene TRBJ1-2, with D possibly TRBD1 on 5 matching bases. Trimming took off 1 base at V and 4 bases at J, with 19 bases between the two ends. The germline V gene has CDR1 LGHNA and CDR2 YSLEER. The CDR3 has 17 amino acids. The DNA for the CDR3 is TGCGCCAGCAGCCAAGGCGGATCAGGGCTCTCGGTCTATGGCTACACCTTC. Translation gives CASSQGGSGLSVYGYTF.

This clonotype was detected ten times or more. The junction shows a germline mismatch at one end, possibly a read error. The genes are TRBV6-1 and TRBJ1-5; 8 bases agree with TRBD1. CDR1 is MNHNS, CDR2 SASEGT, per germline. The CDR3 has 19 amino acids. CDR3 region: CASSKAGTGLLSSNQPQHF. In DNA form, the CDR3 reads TGTGCCAGCAGTAAAGCCGGGACAGGACTACTAAGTAGCAATCAGCCCCAGCATTTT.

There are a few counts of this clonotype. The rearrangement joins TRBV9 to TRBJ2-7; possibly TRBD1 or TRBD2 for D (5 bases each). Looked up from germline, CDR1 is SGDLS and CDR2 is YYNGEE. The CDR3 has 14 amino acids. V gave up 4 bases and J gave up 2 bases, with 13 bases separating them. The CDR3 here is CASSPGTDPYEQYF. The CDR3 DNA is TGTGCCAGCAGCCCCGGGACGGACCCCTACGAGCAGTACTTC.

This clonotype was observed at least ten times. J is TRBJ2-3 and V is TRBV14; no definite D call. The ends were cut back, 1 base at V and 3 bases at J, with 5 bases in the middle. CDR1 SGHDN and CDR2 FVKESK come from the germline V gene. There are 13 residues in the CDR3. The CDR3 nucleotides are TGTGCCAGCAGCCAAGGGATTACAGATACGCAGTATTTT. Translation gives CASSQGITDTQYF.

The rearrangement links TRBV29-1 to TRBJ2-1; D perhaps matches TRBD2 (5 bases). The germline V and J ends were trimmed by 7 bases and 5 bases, with 15 bases remaining between them. The germline V gene has CDR1 SQVTM and CDR2 ANQGSEA. This CDR3 comprises 13 residues. The chain's CDR3 is CSAGRGTNNEQFF. DNA of the CDR3: TGCAGCGCCGGTCGGGGTACGAACAATGAGCAGTTCTTC.

This clonotype was seen ten or more times. The chain employs TRBV30 and TRBJ2-1; 10 nucleotides align to TRBD1. Germline-derived CDR1 and CDR2 are GTSNPN and SVGIG (reference sequence). This CDR3 region has 13 residues. J gave up 5 bases and V 5 bases, and 3 bases lay outside the gene matches. The CDR3 nucleotides are TGTGCCTGGGAAGGGACAGGGGACAATGAGCAGTTCTTC. Protein sequence: CAWEGTGDNEQFF. The full variable domain, rest sourced from reference TRBV30 and TRBJ2-1, is SQTIHQWPATLVQPVGSPLSLECTVEGTSNPNLYWYRQAAGRGLQLLFYSVGIGQISSEVPQNLSASRPQDRQFILSSKKLLLSDSGFYLCAWEGTGDNEQFFGPGTRLTVL.

This clonotype was seen repeatedly, ten times or more. This CDR3 is CASSYGEGQSYGYTF. The CDR3 DNA reads TGTGCCAGCAGTTACGGGGAGGGACAGTCCTATGGCTACACCTTC. This chain links TRBV6-5 with TRBJ1-2; 7 bases agree with TRBD1. The CDR3 sequence is 15 residues long. Germline assignment: CDR1 MNHEY and CDR2 SVGAGI. The ends lost 2 bases at V and 4 bases at J; junction bases unmatched: 7.

This clonotype was found many times. This chain connects TRBV5-5 to TRBJ2-3; D unresolved. CDR1 and CDR2 (germline): SGHKS, YYEKEE (reference sequence). Between the trimmed V and J ends, which lost 1 base and 0 bases, there was a span of 15 bases. The CDR3 has 17 residues. The CDR3 sequence: CASSLSSWVFSTDTQYF. In DNA form, the CDR3 reads TGTGCCAGCAGCTTGAGCAGCTGGGTTTTTAGCACAGATACGCAGTATTTT.

The sample holds a few counts of this clonotype. The rearrangement links TRBV7-2 to TRBJ1-5, with D possibly being TRBD1 (5 bases). Trimming shortened V by 6 bases and J by 6 bases, and 21 bases separated the two germline ends. This CDR3 is 16 amino acids long. Germline V CDR1 and CDR2: SGHTA, FQGNSA. The CDR3 spells CASSEGGGGKGQPQHF. Here the CDR3 DNA reads TGTGCCAGCAGTGAGGGCGGCGGGGGAAAGGGTCAGCCCCAGCATTTT.

The V gene is TRBV7-2, the J gene TRBJ1-6, with a tentative D call TRBD1 (5 bases). The V gene lost 1 base and the J gene lost 7 bases, with 11 bases spanning the gap. Looked up from germline, CDR1 is SGHTA and CDR2 is FQGNSA. The CDR3 spans 15 residues. DNA for the CDR3: TGTGCCAGCAGCTTAGTACTGCAGGGCAATTCACCCCTCCACTTT. It codes for CASSLVLQGNSPLHF.

This clonotype was observed many times. V is TRBV4-2 and J is TRBJ2-1; the D gene is possibly TRBD2 (7 bases). The CDR3 spans 16 residues. Germline values: CDR1 LGHNA, CDR2 YNFKEQ. The V gene lost 0 bases and the J gene lost 12 bases, with 21 bases spanning the gap. As DNA, the CDR3 is TGTGCCAGCAGCCAAGATTGGGGGGGCGCAGGAGACGGGCAGTTCTTC. Its protein is CASSQDWGGAGDGQFF.

The chain links TRBV28 to TRBJ2-3; 9 bases match TRBD2. The ends lost 4 bases at V and 3 bases at J; junction bases unmatched: 8. Germline V gene lookup returns CDR1 MDHEN and CDR2 SYDVKM. The CDR3 has 16 amino acids. This chain's CDR3 is CASSSLLAGLTDTQYF. Here the CDR3 DNA reads TGTGCCAGCAGTTCCCTACTAGCGGGCCTAACAGATACGCAGTATTTT.

This clonotype was counted many times. The chain carries TRBV6-5 and TRBJ1-5; possibly TRBD1 for D (6 bases). The ends were cut back, 5 bases at V and 0 bases at J, with 14 bases in the middle. The CDR3 is made up of 16 amino acids. The germline gives CDR1 MNHEY, CDR2 SVGAGI. The chain's CDR3 is CASSQKWTASNQPQHF. The CDR3 nucleotides are TGTGCCAGCAGTCAAAAATGGACAGCTAGCAATCAGCCCCAGCATTTT.

The chain recombines TRBV7-2 with TRBJ2-4, with 10 bases fitting TRBD2. Germline lookup yields CDR1 SGHTA and CDR2 FQGNSA. V shed 5 bases, J shed 12 bases, and the junction held 13 bases outside the gene matches. This CDR3 has 15 amino acids. The CDR3 region has the DNA TGTGCCAGCAGCCCGATGCTTCAGCGGGAGGGGGGTCAGTACTTC. It translates to CASSPMLQREGGQYF.

The V and J genes are TRBV7-6 and TRBJ2-2; tentative D call: TRBD2 (6 bases). The CDR3 runs 15 residues. Per the germline V gene, CDR1 is SGHVS and CDR2 is FNYEAQ. V shed 6 bases and J shed 1 base, with 12 bases lying between them. CDR3 sequence reads: CASSQIAVNTGELFF. The CDR3, as DNA: TGTGCCAGCAGTCAAATAGCGGTGAACACCGGGGAGCTGTTTTTT.

This clonotype was seen a handful of times. The rearrangement joins TRBV6-6 to TRBJ1-4; D is unclear. CDR3 size: 16 residues. In germline, CDR1 is MNHNY, CDR2 SVGAGI (reference sequence). The V end lost 6 bases, the J end lost 3 bases, and 17 bases lay between the germline ends. CDR3 residues: CASRGAQMAANEKLFF. CDR3 coding DNA: TGTGCCAGCAGGGGAGCCCAAATGGCGGCTAATGAAAAACTGTTTTTT.

This clonotype came up many times. The chain recombines TRBV13 with TRBJ2-7, with D perhaps given as TRBD1 or TRBD2 (5 bases each). CDR1 and CDR2 from the germline V gene are PRHDT and FYEKMQ (reference sequence). Deletions cut 4 bases from V and 4 bases from J, with 17 bases between. This CDR3 has 15 amino acids. The CDR3 DNA is TGTGCCAGCAGCTCGGGGACGGATGTAAGGTACGAGCAGTACTTC. Protein sequence: CASSSGTDVRYEQYF.

This clonotype was picked up many times. The CDR3 loop is CASSPSRGQGIEAFF. In DNA, the CDR3 is TGTGCCAGCAGTCCCTCGCGGGGGCAAGGGATTGAAGCTTTCTTT. The chain recombines TRBV12-3 or TRBV12-4 with TRBJ1-1; the D gene is possibly TRBD1 (6 bases). The length of the CDR3 is 15 residues. The V and J ends lost 5 bases and 7 bases respectively, with 20 bases between them.

This clonotype was seen repeatedly, ten times or more. J is TRBJ2-1 and V is TRBV7-9; 11 bases line up with TRBD2. V dropped 4 bases and J dropped 2; count of bases not matched to a gene: 13. The CDR3 is made up of 19 amino acids. Looked up from germline, CDR1 is SEHNR and CDR2 is FQNEAQ (reference sequence). The CDR3: CASSSGTAGTSGPYNEQFF. In nucleotides, the CDR3 is TGTGCCAGCAGCTCCGGGACTGCCGGGACTAGCGGACCCTACAATGAGCAGTTCTTC.